The clone carrying this TCR beta chain was found a few times. This sample's TCRbeta library carried unique molecular identifier barcodes. TCRdb reanalysed the PCR reads using MiXCR and keeps one entry per CDR3 protein. The profile shows some 460,000 distinct CDR3 sequences, roughly 15% of them singletons. This CDR3 contains 15 residues. CDR1 is KGHSH and CDR2 is LQKENI in the germline V gene. V trimming: 4 bases; J trimming: 1 base; junction bases outside the gene matches: 3. The data were taken from a study of T-cell reconstitution after alpha-beta-depleted transplantation in children. This chain connects TRBV18 to TRBJ1-2; TRBD1 matches 10 bases. The TCR was taken from a boy younger than two who had a stem cell transplant for Wiskott-Aldrich syndrome, so the T cells may come from the graft donor. The source material was PBMCs, mostly from graft donor cells, sampled 360 days after TCRalphabeta/CD19-depleted stem cell transplant. CDR3 sequence (DNA): TGTGCCAGCTCACTTGGGACAGGGGATAACTATGGCTACACCTTC. Translation: CASSLGTGDNYGYTF.